Below, 31 T cell receptor beta chains from the same sample are listed, as sequenced in a study of shared clonotypes between healthy human individuals. Repertoires were generated with immunoSEQ multiplex PCR, while TCRdb's copy carries only in-frame clones and drops some. The sample gives 2.5 million or so clones, just over 90% of which show up once; around 0.15% is in the top ten. The source material was naive CD4+ T cells sorted from blood. The subset was: CD45RA+ positively selected. The receptors come from a man aged 18 to 30 in good health.

The chain combines TRBV5-1 with TRBJ2-1; D remains ambiguous. CDR1 and CDR2 (germline): SGHRS, YFSETQ. V lost 2 bases, J lost 7 bases, and 22 bases lay in between. The CDR3 totals 17 residues. The CDR3 DNA is TGCGCCAGCAGCTTCCGGCGATCGGGCAGTTTTAAGAATGAGCAGTTCTTC. Encoded protein: CASSFRRSGSFKNEQFF.

The chain recombines TRBV7-8 with TRBJ2-7; 8 nucleotides agree with TRBD2. Germline CDR1 SGHVS, CDR2 FQNEAQ. The V and J ends lost 4 bases and 5 bases, in that order; junction bases with no gene match: 16. The CDR3 extends over 17 amino acids. The CDR3 reads CASSSRFSGEDRNEQYF. DNA of the CDR3: TGTGCCAGCAGCTCACGTTTTAGCGGGGAGGATAGAAACGAGCAGTACTTC. Together with reference TRBV7-8 and TRBJ2-7, the CDR3 gives the full variable domain: GAGVSQSPRYKVAKRGQDVALRCDPISGHVSLFWYQQALGQGPEFLTYFQNEAQLDKSGLPSDRFFAERPEGSVSTLKIQRTQQEDSAVYLCASSSRFSGEDRNEQYFGPGTRLTVT.

The rearrangement links TRBV6-4 to TRBJ1-6; 10 bases fit TRBD1. CDR1 and CDR2 from the germline V gene are MRHNA and SNTAGT. Trimming took 6 bases from V and 10 from J; bases not matched to a gene: 21. This CDR3 has 19 residues. The CDR3 loop is CASSRPGQGVSIEGSPLHF. The CDR3 nucleotides read TGTGCCAGCAGCCGACCAGGACAGGGGGTAAGTATCGAGGGCTCACCCCTCCACTTT.

About this clone itself: Other DNA variants within this sample encode the same CDR3. The V call is TRBV6-5, the J call TRBJ1-5; 7 positions match TRBD1. The germline gives CDR1 MNHEY, CDR2 SVGAGI. CDR3 size: 14 residues. The V and J ends lost 5 bases and 3 bases, in that order; junction bases with no gene match: 4. The CDR3 DNA reads TGTGCCAGCAGTCCCGGGACAGTCAATCAGCCCCAGCATTTT. Residues: CASSPGTVNQPQHF.

Concerning this clone itself: Other nucleotide sequences from this sample produce the same CDR3. V gene TRBV5-1 combines with J gene TRBJ1-3, with a weak D call TRBD1 (5 bases). This CDR3 contains 14 residues. Trimming cost V 5 bases and J 0 bases, with 9 bases left between them. Germline loops: CDR1 SGHRS, CDR2 YFSETQ. CDR3 DNA: TGCGCCAGCAGTGACAGAAGCTCTGGAAACACCATATATTTT. Residues: CASSDRSSGNTIYF.

V usage is TRBV5-1 and J usage is TRBJ2-5; 10 bases are shared with TRBD1. Germline V lookup: CDR1 SGHRS, CDR2 YFSETQ. Trimming removed 4 bases from V and 2 bases from J; junction bases left unmatched: 8. The CDR3 is made up of 16 amino acids. CDR3 nucleotides: TGCGCCAGCAGCACCGCCGGGACAGGGGTGCAAGAGACCCAGTACTTC. Protein: CASSTAGTGVQETQYF.

The rearrangement joins TRBV27 to TRBJ1-1; D is uncertain. From germline, CDR1 is MNHEY and CDR2 SMNVEV (reference sequence). V lost 9 bases and J 6 bases, leaving 20 bases between the germline ends. CDR3 length: 14 amino acids. The CDR3 region has the DNA TGTGCCAGAAGTCGTAGGCACCGGCTCTCTGAAGCTTTCTTT. Protein: CARSRRHRLSEAFF.

V usage is TRBV12-5 and J usage is TRBJ2-1; 11 nucleotides match TRBD2. V lost 6 bases, J lost 4 bases, and 5 bases stayed unmatched. This CDR3 spans 15 amino acids. Germline CDR1 is LGHNT and CDR2 is FRNRAP. CDR3 sequence reads: CASGPASGRYNEQFF. The CDR3 nucleotides are TGTGCTAGTGGCCCTGCTAGCGGGAGGTACAATGAGCAGTTCTTC.

This sequence joins TRBV6-5 and TRBJ2-7, with TRBD2 identical over 8 bases. This CDR3 is built from 14 residues. Per the germline V gene, CDR1 is MNHEY and CDR2 is SVGAGI. V trimming: 8 bases; J trimming: 0 bases; junction bases outside the gene matches: 6. The CDR3 bases are TGTGCCAGCCAGCGGGGGACCATCTCCTACGAGCAGTACTTC. Translating gives CASQRGTISYEQYF.

The chain joins TRBV30 to TRBJ1-3; D is ambiguous. CDR3 size: 13 residues. Trimming shortened V by 7 bases and J by 4 bases, and 14 bases separated the two germline ends. Per the germline V gene, CDR1 is GTSNPN and CDR2 is SVGIG (reference sequence). CDR3 bases: TGTGCCTACGAGCAGGCGATAGGAAACACCATATATTTT. Translated, it gives CAYEQAIGNTIYF.

V is TRBV6-5 and J is TRBJ2-1; D might be TRBD1 or TRBD2, each matching 6 bases. CDR1 is MNHEY, CDR2 SVGAGI, per germline. CDR3 length: 15 amino acids. The V gene lost 7 bases and the J gene lost 5 bases, with 18 bases spanning the gap. In DNA form, the CDR3 reads TGTGCCAGCATGAGAAGGGGGGAGCGGAACAATGAGCAGTTCTTC. This encodes CASMRRGERNNEQFF.

The J gene is TRBJ1-1, the V gene TRBV7-9; unclear D gene. The CDR3 totals 14 residues. The ends were cut back, 1 base at V and 1 base at J, with 7 bases in the middle. From germline, CDR1 is SEHNR and CDR2 FQNEAQ (reference sequence). CDR3 nucleotides: TGTGCCAGCAGCTTAGGAGTGTGGAACACTGAAGCTTTCTTT. Its protein is CASSLGVWNTEAFF.

This clone was recorded only once. The rearrangement joins TRBV11-3 to TRBJ2-1, with D unresolved. The CDR3 runs to 13 residues. The germline CDR1 and CDR2 sequences are SGHNT and YENEEA. V lost 2 bases and J lost 7, with 9 bases in between. DNA for the CDR3: TGTGCCAGCAGCTTAAGACCCGGGAATGAGCAGTTCTTC. It translates to CASSLRPGNEQFF.

The rearrangement links TRBV2 to TRBJ1-2; weak D call: TRBD1 (5 bases). V dropped 7 bases and J dropped 4 bases, with 16 bases sitting between them. Germline V lookup: CDR1 SNHLY, CDR2 FYNNEI. The CDR3 is made up of 14 amino acids. CDR3 DNA sequence: TGTGCCAGCACCCCGGGGGAACAGATCTATGGCTACACCTTC. Protein sequence: CASTPGEQIYGYTF.

The chain carries TRBV10-2 and TRBJ1-2; 8 bases match TRBD1. Germline V CDR1 and CDR2: WSHSY, SAAADI. The junction had 5 bases not matched to a gene; V was cut back by 2 bases and J by 6 bases. This CDR3 is 14 amino acids long. The CDR3 sequence is CASSEAGGRDGYTF. In DNA, the CDR3 is TGCGCCAGCAGTGAGGCAGGGGGCAGGGATGGCTACACCTTC.

The rearrangement joins TRBV18 to TRBJ2-4, with a weak D call TRBD1 (5 bases). This CDR3 has 15 residues. Trimming shortened V by 3 bases and J by 2 bases, and 11 bases separated the two germline ends. Germline-derived CDR1 and CDR2 are KGHSH and LQKENI. CDR3: CASSPFQGPKNIQYF. The CDR3 coding sequence is TGTGCCAGCTCACCCTTTCAGGGTCCCAAAAACATTCAGTACTTC.

The gene calls are TRBV7-8 and TRBJ1-1; D is unresolved. In germline, CDR1 is SGHVS, CDR2 FQNEAQ. The CDR3 consists of 15 residues. Deletions cut 5 bases from V and 2 bases from J, with 15 bases between. Written as DNA, the CDR3 is TGTGCCAGCAGCATCAACCGGGTACCTAACACTGAAGCTTTCTTT. It translates to CASSINRVPNTEAFF.

The V call is TRBV27, the J call TRBJ2-5; TRBD2 matches at 12 bases. This CDR3 is built from 15 residues. Germline-derived CDR1 and CDR2 are MNHEY and SMNVEV (reference sequence). Trimming removed 6 bases from V and 1 base from J; junction bases left unmatched: 3. CDR3 sequence reads: CASRRTSGAQETQYF. The CDR3 bases are TGTGCCAGCAGAAGGACTAGCGGGGCCCAAGAGACCCAGTACTTC.

This sequence joins TRBV19 and TRBJ2-5, with TRBD2 matching 10 bases. The germline V gene encodes CDR1 LNHDA and CDR2 SQIVND (reference sequence). V shed 10 bases and J 2 bases; nucleotides not matched to a gene: 7. The CDR3 contains 14 residues. The CDR3 sequence is CATSPSGGQETQYF. CDR3 nucleotide sequence: TGTGCCACCTCCCCTAGCGGGGGACAAGAGACCCAGTACTTC.

V usage is TRBV7-2 and J usage is TRBJ2-3; 13 positions match TRBD2. From germline, CDR1 is SGHTA and CDR2 FQGNSA. Trimming removed 5 bases from V and 5 bases from J; junction bases left unmatched: 7. The CDR3 contains 16 residues. The CDR3 loop reads CASSAPGTSGVDTQYF. The DNA of the CDR3 is TGTGCCAGCAGCGCCCCCGGGACTAGCGGGGTAGATACGCAGTATTTT.

V is TRBV5-4 and J is TRBJ1-1; unclear D gene. Per the germline V gene, CDR1 is SGHNT and CDR2 is YYREEE (reference sequence). CDR3 size: 13 residues. V lost 5 bases and J 1 base, leaving 9 bases between the germline ends. The CDR3, as DNA: TGTGCCAGCAGGGAAACACCGAACACTGAAGCTTTCTTT. The encoded protein is CASRETPNTEAFF.

This rearrangement joins TRBV9 to TRBJ2-3; the match to TRBD2 covers 8 bases. CDR1 is SGDLS and CDR2 is YYNGEE in the germline V gene. This CDR3 region has 16 residues. V gave up 5 bases and J gave up 1 base; unmatched junction bases: 9. CDR3 sequence (DNA): TGTGCCAGCAGTCATAGCGGGACCAAGGGCACAGATACGCAGTATTTT. Protein product: CASSHSGTKGTDTQYF.

The V gene is TRBV2, the J gene TRBJ2-6; a possible D gene is TRBD2 (6 bases). V lost 2 bases and J 12 bases, leaving 17 bases between the germline ends. The germline V gene encodes CDR1 SNHLY and CDR2 FYNNEI. The CDR3 length is 15 residues. This CDR3 reads CASSELGPRDSVLTF. CDR3 in DNA: TGTGCCAGCAGTGAATTGGGGCCAAGGGACTCCGTCCTGACTTTC. Filled out from reference TRBV2 and TRBJ2-6, the complete variable domain reads EPEVTQTPSHQVTQMGQEVILRCVPISNHLYFYWYRQILGQKVEFLVSFYNNEISEKSEIFDDQFSVERPDGSNFTLKIRSTKLEDSAMYFCASSELGPRDSVLTFGAGSRLTVL.

The chain has TRBV10-1 and TRBJ2-7; 7 bases are shared with TRBD1. The CDR3 is made up of 14 amino acids. V lost 5 bases to trimming and J lost 6 bases; unmatched junction nucleotides: 10. In germline, CDR1 is WNHNN, CDR2 SYGVQD (reference sequence). CDR3 sequence: CASSQTGLLSEQYF. The DNA of the CDR3 is TGCGCCAGCAGTCAGACAGGGTTATTATCCGAGCAGTACTTC.

Regarding this clone: Different DNA sequences within this sample yield the same CDR3. The chain carries TRBV5-1 and TRBJ2-5; a possible D gene is TRBD2 (7 bases). CDR1 and CDR2 (germline): SGHRS, YFSETQ. CDR3 length: 14 residues. Deletions cut 4 bases from V and 1 base from J, with 11 bases between. DNA of the CDR3: TGCGCCAGCAGCCCCGCGGGGGCCCAAGAGACCCAGTACTTC. Its translation is CASSPAGAQETQYF.

The chain recombines TRBV29-1 with TRBJ1-1, with a possible D match to TRBD1 (6 bases). This CDR3 is 15 amino acids long. CDR1 SQVTM and CDR2 ANQGSEA come from the germline V gene. With 7 bases removed from V and 1 base from J, the gap between germline ends came to 19 bases. Here the CDR3 DNA reads TGCAGCGGTGCGGGACAAAGCAGGAGGAACACTGAAGCTTTCTTT. It specifies CSGAGQSRRNTEAFF.

This clone was seen only once. The chain carries TRBV7-7 and TRBJ2-5; 11 bases line up with TRBD2. This CDR3 region has 15 residues. CDR1 SSHAT and CDR2 FNYEAQ come from the germline V gene (reference sequence). CDR3 region: CASAPLAGGQETQYF. The CDR3 DNA follows: TGTGCTAGCGCCCCCCTAGCGGGGGGTCAAGAGACCCAGTACTTC.

This clone was observed a single time. J is TRBJ1-2 and V is TRBV10-3, with TRBD1 as a possible D gene (6 bases). The V end was cut by 3 bases, the J end by 4 bases, with 15 bases between. The CDR3 extends over 15 amino acids. Germline CDR1 is ENHRY and CDR2 is SYGVKD. The CDR3: CAISEPTGLRYGYTF. The CDR3 DNA reads TGTGCCATCAGTGAACCGACAGGTCTCCGCTATGGCTACACCTTC.

The V gene is TRBV14, the J gene TRBJ2-5; D possibly corresponds to TRBD2 (6 bases). The CDR3 extends over 14 amino acids. The ends were cut back, 4 bases at V and 2 bases at J, with 11 bases in the middle. Germline CDR1 SGHDN, CDR2 FVKESK. The CDR3 spells CASSLGTVQETQYF. The CDR3 coding sequence is TGTGCCAGCAGCCTAGGGACTGTTCAAGAGACCCAGTACTTC.

V gene TRBV27 combines with J gene TRBJ1-1, with D possibly TRBD1 on 6 matching bases. This CDR3 region has 14 residues. CDR1 is MNHEY, CDR2 SMNVEV, per germline (reference sequence). V was pared by 6 bases and J by 1 base, with 12 bases between. The CDR3 nucleotides read TGTGCCAGCAGCCCCGGGACAAGGAACACTGAAGCTTTCTTT. The encoded protein is CASSPGTRNTEAFF.

This rearrangement joins TRBV27 to TRBJ2-6, with TRBD2 matching 7 bases. Germline CDR1 and CDR2: MNHEY and SMNVEV (reference sequence). This CDR3 spans 16 amino acids. The trim removed 7 bases at V and 2 bases at J, leaving 8 bases unmatched. The CDR3 DNA sequence: TGTGCCAGCAATTCCCCTGGGAGGGCTGGGGCCAACGTCCTGACTTTC. It specifies CASNSPGRAGANVLTF.